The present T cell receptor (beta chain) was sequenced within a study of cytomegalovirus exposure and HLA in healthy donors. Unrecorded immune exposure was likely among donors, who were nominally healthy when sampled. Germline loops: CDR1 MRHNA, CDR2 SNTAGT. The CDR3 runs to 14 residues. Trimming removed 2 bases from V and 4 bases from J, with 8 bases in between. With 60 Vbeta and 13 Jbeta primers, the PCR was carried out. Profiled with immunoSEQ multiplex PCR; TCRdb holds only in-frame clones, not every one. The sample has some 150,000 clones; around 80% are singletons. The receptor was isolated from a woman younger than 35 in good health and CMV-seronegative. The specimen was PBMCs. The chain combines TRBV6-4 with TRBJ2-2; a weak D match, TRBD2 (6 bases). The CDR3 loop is CASSDAGPTGELFF. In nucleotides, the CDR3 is TGTGCCAGCAGTGACGCGGGGCCCACCGGGGAGCTGTTTTTT.